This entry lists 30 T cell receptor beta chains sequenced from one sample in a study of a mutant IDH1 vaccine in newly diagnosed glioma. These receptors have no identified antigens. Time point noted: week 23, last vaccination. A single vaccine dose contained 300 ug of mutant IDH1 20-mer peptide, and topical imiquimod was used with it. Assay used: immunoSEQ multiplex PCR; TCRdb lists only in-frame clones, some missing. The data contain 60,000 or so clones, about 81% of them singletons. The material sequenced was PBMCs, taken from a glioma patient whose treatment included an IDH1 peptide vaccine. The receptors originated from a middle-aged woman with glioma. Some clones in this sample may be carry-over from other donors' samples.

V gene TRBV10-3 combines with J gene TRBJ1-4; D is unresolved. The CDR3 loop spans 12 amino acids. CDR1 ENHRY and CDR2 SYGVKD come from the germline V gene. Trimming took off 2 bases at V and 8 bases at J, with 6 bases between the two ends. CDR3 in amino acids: CAISERREKLFF. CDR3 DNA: TGTGCCATCAGTGAGCGGAGAGAAAAACTGTTTTTT.

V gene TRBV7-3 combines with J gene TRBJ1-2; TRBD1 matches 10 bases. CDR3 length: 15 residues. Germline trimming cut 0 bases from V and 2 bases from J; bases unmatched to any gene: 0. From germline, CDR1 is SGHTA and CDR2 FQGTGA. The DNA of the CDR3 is TGTGCCAGCAGCTTAACGGGACAGGGGAACTATGGCTACACCTTC. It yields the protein CASSLTGQGNYGYTF.

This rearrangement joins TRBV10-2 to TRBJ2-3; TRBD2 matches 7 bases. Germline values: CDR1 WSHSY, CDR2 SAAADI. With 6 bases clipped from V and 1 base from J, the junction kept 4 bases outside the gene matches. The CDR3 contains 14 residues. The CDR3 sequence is CASRGTTRTDTQYF. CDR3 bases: TGCGCCAGCAGGGGGACTACCCGCACAGATACGCAGTATTTT.

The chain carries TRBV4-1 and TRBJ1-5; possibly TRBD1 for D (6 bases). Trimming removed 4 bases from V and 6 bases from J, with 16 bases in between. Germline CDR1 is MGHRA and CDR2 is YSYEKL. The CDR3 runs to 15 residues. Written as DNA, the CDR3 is TGCGCCAGCAGCCTCCTGGGGGGGGCGAGTCAGCCCCAGCATTTT. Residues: CASSLLGGASQPQHF.

The CDR3 loop is CASSQIGRTNNYGYTF. In DNA form, the CDR3 reads TGCGCCAGCAGCCAAATCGGCCGGACCAATAACTATGGCTACACCTTC. The chain couples TRBV4-1 to TRBJ1-2, with D hard to call. The CDR3 length is 16 residues. Germline CDR1 is MGHRA and CDR2 is YSYEKL. V lost 2 bases, J lost 1 base, and 14 bases lay in between.

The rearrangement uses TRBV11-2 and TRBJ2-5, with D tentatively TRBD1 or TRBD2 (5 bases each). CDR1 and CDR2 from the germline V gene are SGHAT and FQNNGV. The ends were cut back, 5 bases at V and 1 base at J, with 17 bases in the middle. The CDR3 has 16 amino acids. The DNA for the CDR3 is TGTGCCAGCAGCCATCCGGGACCCTCCACCCAAGAGACCCAGTACTTC. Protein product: CASSHPGPSTQETQYF. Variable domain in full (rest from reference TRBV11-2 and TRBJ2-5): EAGVAQSPRYKIIEKRQSVAFWCNPISGHATLYWYQQILGQGPKLLIQFQNNGVVDDSQLPKDRFSAERLKGVDSTLKIQPAKLEDSAVYLCASSHPGPSTQETQYFGPGTRLLVL.

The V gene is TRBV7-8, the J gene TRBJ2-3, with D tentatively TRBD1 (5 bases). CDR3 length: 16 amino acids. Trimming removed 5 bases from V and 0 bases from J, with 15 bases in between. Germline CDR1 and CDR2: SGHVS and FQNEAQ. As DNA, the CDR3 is TGTGCCAGCAGCCCATTAGGGGCGGAAAGCACAGATACGCAGTATTTT. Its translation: CASSPLGAESTDTQYF.

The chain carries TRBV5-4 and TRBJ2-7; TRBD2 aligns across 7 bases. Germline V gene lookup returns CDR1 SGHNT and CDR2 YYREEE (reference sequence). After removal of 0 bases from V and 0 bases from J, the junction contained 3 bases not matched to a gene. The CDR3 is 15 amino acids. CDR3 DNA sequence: TGTGCCAGCAGCTTGGGGGCGGGGGACTCCTACGAGCAGTACTTC. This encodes CASSLGAGDSYEQYF.

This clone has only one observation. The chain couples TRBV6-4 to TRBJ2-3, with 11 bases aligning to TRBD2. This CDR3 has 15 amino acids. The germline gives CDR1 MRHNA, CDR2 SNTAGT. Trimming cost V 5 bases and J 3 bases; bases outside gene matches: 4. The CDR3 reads CASSPASGGTDTQYF. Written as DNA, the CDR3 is TGTGCCAGCAGTCCAGCTAGCGGGGGGACAGATACGCAGTATTTT.

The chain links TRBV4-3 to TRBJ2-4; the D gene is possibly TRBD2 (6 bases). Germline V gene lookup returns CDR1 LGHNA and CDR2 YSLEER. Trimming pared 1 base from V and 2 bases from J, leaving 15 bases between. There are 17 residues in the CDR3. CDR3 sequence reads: CASSQGARGLSKNIQYF. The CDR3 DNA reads TGCGCCAGCAGCCAAGGAGCACGGGGACTCTCCAAAAACATTCAGTACTTC.

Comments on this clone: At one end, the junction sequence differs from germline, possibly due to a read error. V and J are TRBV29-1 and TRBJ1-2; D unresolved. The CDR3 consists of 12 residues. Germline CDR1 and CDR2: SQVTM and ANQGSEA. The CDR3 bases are TGCAGCGTTGTAGGAACAGCCCCCTATAACGCCTTC. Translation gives CSVVGTAPYNAF. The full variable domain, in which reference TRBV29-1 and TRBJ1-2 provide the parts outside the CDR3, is SAVISQKPSRDICQRGTSLTIQCQVDSQVTMMFWYRQQPGQSLTLIATANQGSEATYESGFVIDKFPISRPNLTFSTLTVSNMSPEDSSIYLCSVVGTAPYNAFGSGTRLTVV.

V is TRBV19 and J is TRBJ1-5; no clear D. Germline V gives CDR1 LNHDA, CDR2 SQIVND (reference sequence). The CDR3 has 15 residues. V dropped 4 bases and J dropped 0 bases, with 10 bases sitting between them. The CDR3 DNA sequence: TGTGCCAGTAGTACGTATCTGGGTAGCAATCAGCCCCAGCATTTT. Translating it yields CASSTYLGSNQPQHF. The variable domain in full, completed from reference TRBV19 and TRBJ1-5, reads DGGITQSPKYLFRKEGQNVTLSCEQNLNHDAMYWYRQDPGQGLRLIYYSQIVNDFQKGDIAEGYSVSREKKESFPLTVTSAQKNPTAFYLCASSTYLGSNQPQHFGDGTRLSIL.

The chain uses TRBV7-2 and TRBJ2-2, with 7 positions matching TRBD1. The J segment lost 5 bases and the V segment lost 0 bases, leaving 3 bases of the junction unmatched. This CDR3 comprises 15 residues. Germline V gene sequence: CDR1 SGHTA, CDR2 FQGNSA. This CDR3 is CASSLATGRTGELFF. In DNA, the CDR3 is TGTGCCAGCAGCTTAGCGACAGGGAGAACCGGGGAGCTGTTTTTT.

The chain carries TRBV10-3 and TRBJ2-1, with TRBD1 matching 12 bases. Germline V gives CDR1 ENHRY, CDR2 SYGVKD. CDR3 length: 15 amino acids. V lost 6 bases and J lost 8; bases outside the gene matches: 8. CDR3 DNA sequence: TGTGCCATCAGAGCCGGGACAGGGGGCTGGGATGAGCAGTTCTTC. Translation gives CAIRAGTGGWDEQFF.

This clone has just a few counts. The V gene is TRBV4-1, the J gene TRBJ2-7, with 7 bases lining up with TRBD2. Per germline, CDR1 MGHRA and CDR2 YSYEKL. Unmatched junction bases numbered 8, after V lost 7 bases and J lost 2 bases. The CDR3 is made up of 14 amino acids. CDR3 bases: TGCGCCAGCAATTTAAGGGAGGGGCCCTACGAGCAGTACTTC. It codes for CASNLREGPYEQYF.

CDR3 residues: CASSLQGFNGYTF. The CDR3 DNA is TGTGCCAGCAGTTTACAGGGGTTCAATGGCTACACCTTC. The J gene is TRBJ1-2, the V gene TRBV27, with D maybe TRBD1 (6 bases). CDR3 length: 13 amino acids. Between the trimmed V and J ends, which lost 2 bases and 6 bases, there was a span of 10 bases. Per the germline V gene, CDR1 is MNHEY and CDR2 is SMNVEV (reference sequence).

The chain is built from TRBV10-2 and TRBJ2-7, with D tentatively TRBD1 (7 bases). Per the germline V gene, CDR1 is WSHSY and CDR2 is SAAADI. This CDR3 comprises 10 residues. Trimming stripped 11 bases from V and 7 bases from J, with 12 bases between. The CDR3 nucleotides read TGCGCCGCAGGGGGGTTGGAGCAGTACTTC. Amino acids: CAAGGLEQYF.

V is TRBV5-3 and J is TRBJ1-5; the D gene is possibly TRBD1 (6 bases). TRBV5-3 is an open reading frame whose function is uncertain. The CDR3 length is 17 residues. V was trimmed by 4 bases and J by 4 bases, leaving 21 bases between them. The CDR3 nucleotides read TGTGCCAGAAGCCCGACGACCGGGATAAGGGGGAATCAGCCCCAGCATTTT. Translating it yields CARSPTTGIRGNQPQHF.

CDR3: CASSLLPSGGLYEQYF. DNA for the CDR3: TGTGCCAGCAGTTTATTGCCAAGCGGGGGGCTCTACGAGCAGTACTTC. V usage is TRBV27 and J usage is TRBJ2-7, with 9 bases matching TRBD2. The germline CDR1 and CDR2 sequences are MNHEY and SMNVEV (reference sequence). With 1 base clipped from V and 3 bases from J, the junction kept 7 bases outside the gene matches. The CDR3 loop spans 16 amino acids.

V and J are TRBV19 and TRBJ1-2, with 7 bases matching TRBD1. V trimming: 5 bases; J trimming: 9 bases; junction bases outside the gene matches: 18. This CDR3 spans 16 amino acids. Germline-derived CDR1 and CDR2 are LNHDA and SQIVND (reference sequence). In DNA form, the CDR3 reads TGTGCCAGTAGTTGGGCCCGACAGGGAATATCTAGGAGCTACACCTTC. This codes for CASSWARQGISRSYTF.

The CDR3 nucleotides are TGCGCCAGCAGCCAAGATCCCAGGTCCTACGAGCAGTACTTC. Translated, it gives CASSQDPRSYEQYF. The chain is built from TRBV4-3 and TRBJ2-7; no reliable D call. Germline CDR1 LGHNA, CDR2 YSLEER. Deletions cut 0 bases from V and 1 base from J, with 7 bases between. The CDR3 loop spans 14 amino acids.

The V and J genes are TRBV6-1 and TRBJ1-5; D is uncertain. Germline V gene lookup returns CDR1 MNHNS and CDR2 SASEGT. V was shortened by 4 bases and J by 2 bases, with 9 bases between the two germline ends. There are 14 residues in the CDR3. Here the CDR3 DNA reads TGTGCCAGCAGTGGTCCAGGAGGCAATCAGCCCCAGCATTTT. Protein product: CASSGPGGNQPQHF.

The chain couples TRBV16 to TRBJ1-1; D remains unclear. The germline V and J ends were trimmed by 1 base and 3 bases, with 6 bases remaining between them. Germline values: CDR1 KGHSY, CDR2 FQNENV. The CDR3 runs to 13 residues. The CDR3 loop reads CASSQYQYTEAFF. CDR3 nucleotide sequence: TGTGCCAGCAGCCAATATCAGTACACTGAAGCTTTCTTT.

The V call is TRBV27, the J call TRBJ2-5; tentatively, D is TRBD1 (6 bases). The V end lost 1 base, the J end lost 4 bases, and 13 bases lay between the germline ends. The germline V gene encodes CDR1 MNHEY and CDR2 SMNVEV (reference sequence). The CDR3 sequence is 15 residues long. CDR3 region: CASSLYPGHRETQYF. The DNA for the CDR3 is TGTGCCAGCAGTTTATACCCGGGACATCGAGAGACCCAGTACTTC.

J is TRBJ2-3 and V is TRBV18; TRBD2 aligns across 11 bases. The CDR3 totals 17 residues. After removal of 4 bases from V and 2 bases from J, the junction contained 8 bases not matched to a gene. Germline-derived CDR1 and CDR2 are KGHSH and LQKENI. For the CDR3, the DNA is TGTGCCAGCTCACTCTACGGGACTAGCGGAATCACAGATACGCAGTATTTT. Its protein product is CASSLYGTSGITDTQYF.

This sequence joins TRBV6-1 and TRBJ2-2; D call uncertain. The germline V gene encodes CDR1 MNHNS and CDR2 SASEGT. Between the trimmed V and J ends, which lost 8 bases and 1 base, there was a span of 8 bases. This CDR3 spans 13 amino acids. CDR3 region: CASLVRNTGELFF. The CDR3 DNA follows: TGTGCCAGCTTAGTCCGGAACACCGGGGAGCTGTTTTTT.

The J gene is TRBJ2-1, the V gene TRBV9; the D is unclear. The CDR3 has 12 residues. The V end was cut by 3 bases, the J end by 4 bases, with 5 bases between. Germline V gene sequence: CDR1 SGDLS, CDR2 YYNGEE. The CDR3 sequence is CASSDQYNEQFF. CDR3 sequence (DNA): TGTGCCAGCAGCGATCAGTACAATGAGCAGTTCTTC.

Written as DNA, the CDR3 is TGTGCCAGCAGACTAGCGGGGGGACCCTACGAGCAGTACTTC. This encodes CASRLAGGPYEQYF. The V call is TRBV5-4, the J call TRBJ2-7; 12 bases are a match to TRBD2. Germline assignment: CDR1 SGHNT and CDR2 YYREEE (reference sequence). Unmatched junction bases numbered 2, after V lost 5 bases and J lost 2 bases. The CDR3 has 14 amino acids.

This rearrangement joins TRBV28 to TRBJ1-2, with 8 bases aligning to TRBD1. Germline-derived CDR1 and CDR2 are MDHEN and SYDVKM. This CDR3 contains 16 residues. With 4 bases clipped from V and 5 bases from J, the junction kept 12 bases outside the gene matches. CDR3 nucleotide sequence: TGTGCCAGCAGTTCCCAGGACAGGGTTGTAGGGTATGGCTACACCTTC. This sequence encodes CASSSQDRVVGYGYTF.

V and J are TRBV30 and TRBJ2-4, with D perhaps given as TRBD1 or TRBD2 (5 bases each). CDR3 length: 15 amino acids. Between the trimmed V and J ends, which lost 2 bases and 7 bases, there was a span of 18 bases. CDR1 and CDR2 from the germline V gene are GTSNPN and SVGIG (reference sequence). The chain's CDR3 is CAWSSWERGVNIQYF. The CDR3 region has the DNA TGTGCCTGGAGTTCTTGGGAGAGAGGGGTGAACATTCAGTACTTC.